Listed here are 17 T cell receptor beta chains from one sample, sequenced in a study of identical twins. TCRdb called the 5' RACE reads again in MiXCR, with one record for every CDR3 protein. Among 400,000 to 500,000 distinct CDR3 sequences, roughly an eighth were seen once, and the ten largest hold more than 0.8%. These data also formed part of another study, on yellow fever vaccine responses in identical twins.

Sequenced sample: CD4+ T cells sorted from blood. Receptors were obtained from a woman between 18 and 29 years old in good health.

The J gene is TRBJ2-1, the V gene TRBV9; TRBD2 matches 8 bases. The CDR3 is 17 residues long. V lost 4 bases to trimming and J lost 1 base; unmatched junction nucleotides: 10. Germline CDR1 is SGDLS and CDR2 is YYNGEE. CDR3 in DNA: TGTGCCAGCAGCCCGGGTAGCGGGGCCTTATCCTACAATGAGCAGTTCTTC. Translated, it gives CASSPGSGALSYNEQFF.

Ten or more counts support this clonotype. The chain uses TRBV10-3 and TRBJ2-7; D not certain. Germline-derived CDR1 and CDR2 are ENHRY and SYGVKD. The CDR3 loop spans 14 amino acids. V was trimmed by 4 bases and J by 2 bases, leaving 12 bases between them. The CDR3 region is CAISGETPTYEQYF. CDR3 coding DNA: TGTGCCATCAGTGGAGAGACACCGACCTACGAGCAGTACTTC.

This clonotype came up a few times. V is TRBV6-5 and J is TRBJ2-7; 7 bases are a match to TRBD2. The CDR3 loop spans 15 amino acids. After removal of 2 bases from V and 1 base from J, the junction contained 5 bases not matched to a gene. Germline values: CDR1 MNHEY, CDR2 SVGAGI. CDR3 protein: CASSYTAGGSYEQYF. As DNA, the CDR3 is TGTGCCAGCAGTTACACTGCCGGGGGGTCCTACGAGCAGTACTTC.

This clonotype has just a few counts. The V gene is TRBV29-1, the J gene TRBJ2-4; a weak D match, TRBD1 (5 bases). The CDR3 has 11 residues. The ends were cut back, 5 bases at V and 6 bases at J, with 8 bases in the middle. Germline CDR1 and CDR2: SQVTM and ANQGSEA. The CDR3 coding sequence is TGCAGCGTTCTGACAGTAAACATTCAGTACTTC. As protein: CSVLTVNIQYF.

The chain combines TRBV18 with TRBJ2-7, with D tentatively TRBD1 (5 bases). Germline V lookup: CDR1 KGHSH, CDR2 LQKENI. The CDR3 sequence is 15 residues long. Trimming cost V 4 bases and J 2 bases, with 15 bases left between them. CDR3 sequence reads: CASSRVPGQTYEQYF. For the CDR3, the DNA is TGTGCCAGCTCACGGGTGCCCGGACAAACCTACGAGCAGTACTTC. The variable domain in full, with the rest retrieved from reference TRBV18 and TRBJ2-7, is NAGVMQNPRHLVRRRGQEARLRCSPMKGHSHVYWYRQLPEEGLKFMVYLQKENIIDESGMPKERFSAEFPKEGPSILRIQQVVRGDSAAYFCASSRVPGQTYEQYFGPGTRLTVT.

This clonotype has at least ten counts. CDR3 in amino acids: CASTRGVNSNQPQHF. In DNA form, the CDR3 reads TGTGCCAGCACTAGGGGGGTGAATAGCAATCAGCCCCAGCATTTT. This chain links TRBV12-3 or TRBV12-4 with TRBJ1-5; D possibly corresponds to TRBD1 (6 bases). This CDR3 spans 15 amino acids. V lost 7 bases, J lost 0 bases, and 13 bases lay in between.

This clonotype has just a few counts. The chain links TRBV12-3 or TRBV12-4 to TRBJ2-5, with 7 bases aligning to TRBD2. CDR3 size: 15 residues. Losses at the gene ends were 3 bases for V and 3 bases for J; bases not matched to a gene: 7. The CDR3 is CASSFWGGGEETQYF. For the CDR3, the DNA is TGTGCCAGCAGTTTCTGGGGGGGGGGGGAAGAGACCCAGTACTTC.

CDR3 in amino acids: CATSRAGGSDTQYF. Written as DNA, the CDR3 is TGTGCCACCAGCAGAGCGGGGGGGTCAGATACGCAGTATTTT. This rearrangement joins TRBV15 to TRBJ2-3; TRBD2 matches at 8 bases. The ends lost 1 base at V and 4 bases at J; junction bases unmatched: 1. CDR1 LNHNV and CDR2 YYDKDF come from the germline V gene (reference sequence). The CDR3 totals 14 residues.

This chain's CDR3 is CASSLRVQIQETQYF. CDR3 DNA: TGCGCCAGCAGCTTGCGGGTGCAGATACAAGAGACCCAGTACTTC. This chain connects TRBV5-1 to TRBJ2-5; D is uncertain. Germline CDR1 SGHRS, CDR2 YFSETQ. Trimming took off 1 base at V and 2 bases at J, with 12 bases between the two ends. The CDR3 is 15 residues long.

Many counts were recorded for this clonotype. The V gene is TRBV12-3 or TRBV12-4, the J gene TRBJ2-7; D is perhaps TRBD1 or TRBD2 (5 bases each). V was clipped by 4 bases and J by 6 bases, with 19 bases between them. This CDR3 spans 15 amino acids. CDR3 in amino acids: CASSSTLARAGEQYF. The DNA for the CDR3 is TGTGCCAGCAGTTCCACGCTAGCCAGGGCCGGCGAGCAGTACTTC.

This clonotype has a count of ten or more. The V and J genes are TRBV29-1 and TRBJ2-3, with TRBD2 matching 12 bases. The germline gives CDR1 SQVTM, CDR2 ANQGSEA. This CDR3 has 15 residues. J lost 6 bases, V lost 0 bases, and 4 bases had no gene match. This CDR3 is CSVEDWLAGGDTQYF. CDR3 DNA: TGCAGCGTTGAAGATTGGCTAGCGGGGGGGGATACGCAGTATTTT.

This clonotype was detected only a few times. The J gene is TRBJ2-7, the V gene TRBV20-1; no definite D call. Trimming cost V 0 bases and J 3 bases, with 9 bases left between them. Germline V CDR1 and CDR2: DFQATT, SNEGSKA (reference sequence). The CDR3 contains 13 residues. CDR3 amino acids: CSARDNWNYEQYF. In DNA, the CDR3 is TGCAGTGCTAGAGATAACTGGAACTACGAGCAGTACTTC.

This clonotype showed up just a few times. V gene TRBV11-2 combines with J gene TRBJ2-1; 11 bases align to TRBD2. With 5 bases clipped from V and 0 bases from J, the junction kept 6 bases outside the gene matches. CDR1 is SGHAT, CDR2 FQNNGV, per germline. This CDR3 region has 17 residues. CDR3 in DNA: TGTGCCAGCAGCATGGGACTAGCGGTGAGCTCCTACAATGAGCAGTTCTTC. Amino acid sequence: CASSMGLAVSSYNEQFF. The variable domain in full, with the rest retrieved from reference TRBV11-2 and TRBJ2-1, is EAGVAQSPRYKIIEKRQSVAFWCNPISGHATLYWYQQILGQGPKLLIQFQNNGVVDDSQLPKDRFSAERLKGVDSTLKIQPAKLEDSAVYLCASSMGLAVSSYNEQFFGPGTRLTVL.

The V call is TRBV20-1, the J call TRBJ2-7; D unclear. Trimming shortened V by 1 base and J by 6 bases, and 22 bases separated the two germline ends. Looked up from germline, CDR1 is DFQATT and CDR2 is SNEGSKA (reference sequence). This CDR3 has 16 residues. CDR3: CSARGSPRPRTSEQYF. The CDR3 DNA sequence: TGCAGTGCTAGAGGATCCCCCCGGCCTCGTACAAGCGAGCAGTACTTC.

This clonotype has a handful of counts. V and J are TRBV5-6 and TRBJ1-4; D might be TRBD1 (6 bases). There are 14 residues in the CDR3. Trimming removed 3 bases from V and 4 bases from J, with 10 bases in between. CDR1 and CDR2 from the germline V gene are SGHDT and YYEEEE. CDR3 sequence (DNA): TGTGCCAGCAGCTCTGGACAGATTAATGAAAAACTGTTTTTT. Its protein is CASSSGQINEKLFF.

The CDR3 region is CSARQSGGRGFF. The CDR3 nucleotides are TGCAGTGCTAGACAAAGCGGGGGGAGGGGGTTCTTC. V is TRBV20-1 and J is TRBJ2-1; TRBD2 matches at 9 bases. Germline V gene sequence: CDR1 DFQATT, CDR2 SNEGSKA (reference sequence). With V trimmed by 2 bases and J by 15 bases, 8 bases remained unmatched. The CDR3 totals 12 residues.

The genes are TRBV5-1 and TRBJ2-5; 14 nucleotides agree with TRBD2. Trimming at V came to 4 bases and at J to 4 bases, leaving 6 bases not matched to a gene. The CDR3 contains 16 residues. Germline values: CDR1 SGHRS, CDR2 YFSETQ. For the CDR3, the DNA is TGCGCCAGCAGCCCCGGGACTAGCGGGAGTGCAGAGACCCAGTACTTC. It is translated as CASSPGTSGSAETQYF.